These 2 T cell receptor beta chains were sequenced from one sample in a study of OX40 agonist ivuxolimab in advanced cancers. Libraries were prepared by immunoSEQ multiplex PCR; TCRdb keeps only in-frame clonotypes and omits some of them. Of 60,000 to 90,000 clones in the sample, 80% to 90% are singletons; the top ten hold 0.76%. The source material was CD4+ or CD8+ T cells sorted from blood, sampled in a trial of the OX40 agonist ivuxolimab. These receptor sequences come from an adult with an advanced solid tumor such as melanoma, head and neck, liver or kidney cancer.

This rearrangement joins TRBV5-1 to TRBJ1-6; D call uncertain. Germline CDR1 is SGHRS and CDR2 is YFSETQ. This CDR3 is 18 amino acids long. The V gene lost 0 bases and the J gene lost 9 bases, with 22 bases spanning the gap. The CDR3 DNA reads TGCGCCAGCAGCTTGGCCCTGCAAGCTCCTATAACTACTTCACCCCTCCACTTT. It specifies CASSLALQAPITTSPLHF.

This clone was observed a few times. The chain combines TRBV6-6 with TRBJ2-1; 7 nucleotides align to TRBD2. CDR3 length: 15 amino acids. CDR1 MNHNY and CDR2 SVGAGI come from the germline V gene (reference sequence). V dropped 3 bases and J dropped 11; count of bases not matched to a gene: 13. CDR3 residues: CASSYSSGAPTKQFF. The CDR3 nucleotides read TGTGCCAGCAGTTATAGCAGCGGGGCGCCTACAAAGCAGTTCTTC.